Presented here are 2 T cell receptor beta chains from one specimen sequenced in a study of Graves' ophthalmopathy and Graves' hyperthyroidism. Scientists amplified the TCR beta CDR3 regions from RNA transcripts. An initial RT-PCR round employing HTBI primers preceded a second-round multiplex PCR. A single record per CDR3 protein comes from TCRdb applying MiXCR to the multiplex PCR reads. The repertoire holds about 370,000 distinct CDR3 sequences, with approximately 17% as singletons. Sample: peripheral blood. The receptor source for this set is an adult woman with stable Graves' hyperthyroidism.

The table lists this clonotype with many counts. The CDR3 loop is CSVQTVKETQYF. CDR3 sequence (DNA): TGCAGCGTCCAGACGGTTAAAGAGACCCAGTACTTC. The chain carries TRBV29-1 and TRBJ2-5; no definite D call. The V and J ends lost 6 bases and 3 bases respectively, with 11 bases between them. Germline CDR1 SQVTM, CDR2 ANQGSEA. This CDR3 region has 12 residues.

The chain uses TRBV10-1 and TRBJ2-7; unclear D gene. V lost 3 bases, J lost 3 bases, and 15 bases lay in between. The CDR3 length is 15 residues. CDR1 WNHNN and CDR2 SYGVQD come from the germline V gene (reference sequence). CDR3 region: CASSESHAENYEQYF. DNA of the CDR3: TGCGCCAGCAGTGAATCACATGCGGAGAACTACGAGCAGTACTTC.